The entry below gives a single T cell receptor beta chain sequence along with its context. What it binds is not known. TCRdb's copy holds only in-frame clones and misses some; the assay was immunoSEQ multiplex PCR. The sample lists roughly 58,000 clones; about 85% were seen once. This entry comes from a study of lymphopenia after photon versus proton radiotherapy. Study-wide points: Better survival with proton therapy was suggested as possible, not demonstrated.

Sequencing used peripheral blood, obtained from a patient treated with proton-based radiotherapy. The source is an elderly man with esophageal cancer.

The CDR3 sequence: CASSELTATNEKLFF. CDR3 DNA: TGTGCCAGCAGTGAGCTAACAGCAACTAATGAAAAACTGTTTTTT. V usage is TRBV25-1 and J usage is TRBJ1-4; D gene unclear. Per germline, CDR1 MGHDK and CDR2 SYGVNS. This CDR3 has 15 amino acids. V gave up 3 bases and J gave up 0 bases, with 8 bases separating them.